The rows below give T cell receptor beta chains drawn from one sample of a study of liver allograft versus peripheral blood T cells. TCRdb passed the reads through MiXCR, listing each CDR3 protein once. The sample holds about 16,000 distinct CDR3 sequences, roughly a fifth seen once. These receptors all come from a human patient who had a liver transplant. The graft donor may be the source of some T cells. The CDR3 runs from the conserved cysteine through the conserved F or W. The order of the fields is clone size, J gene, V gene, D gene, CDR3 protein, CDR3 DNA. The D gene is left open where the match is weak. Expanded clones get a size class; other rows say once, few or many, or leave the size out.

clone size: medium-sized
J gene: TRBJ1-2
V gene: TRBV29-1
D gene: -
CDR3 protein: CSVDQGNYGYTF
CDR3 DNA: TGCAGCGTTGACCAGGGGAACTATGGCTACACCTTC

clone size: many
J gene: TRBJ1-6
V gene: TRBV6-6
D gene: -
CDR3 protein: CASSYDGGRDSYNSPLHF
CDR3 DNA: TGTGCCAGCAGTTACGATGGGGGCAGGGACTCCTATAATTCACCCCTCCACTTT

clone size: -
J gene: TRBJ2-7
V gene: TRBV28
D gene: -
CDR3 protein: CASGSIGTALEQYF
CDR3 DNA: TGTGCCAGCGGATCGATCGGGACGGCTCTGGAGCAGTACTTC

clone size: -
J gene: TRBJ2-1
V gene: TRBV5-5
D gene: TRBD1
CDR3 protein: CASSKDRGQGEQFF
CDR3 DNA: TGTGCCAGCAGCAAGGACAGGGGGCAGGGTGAGCAGTTCTTC

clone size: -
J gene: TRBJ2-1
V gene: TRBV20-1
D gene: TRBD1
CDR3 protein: CSARDPRQGYEQFF
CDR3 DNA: TGCAGTGCTAGAGACCCAAGACAGGGGTATGAGCAGTTCTTC

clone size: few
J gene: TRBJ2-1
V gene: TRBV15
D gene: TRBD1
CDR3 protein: CATSRGQGAYNEQFF
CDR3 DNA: TGTGCCACCAGCAGAGGGCAGGGGGCTTACAATGAGCAGTTCTTC

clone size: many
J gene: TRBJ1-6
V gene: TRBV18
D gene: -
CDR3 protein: CASSQEVRSSSPLHF
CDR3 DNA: TGTGCCAGCTCACAAGAGGTTCGTTCCAGTTCACCCCTCCACTTT

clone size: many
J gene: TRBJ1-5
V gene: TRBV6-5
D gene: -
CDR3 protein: CASRTNGGSNQPQHF
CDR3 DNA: TGTGCCAGCAGGACCAATGGGGGTAGCAATCAGCCCCAGCATTTT

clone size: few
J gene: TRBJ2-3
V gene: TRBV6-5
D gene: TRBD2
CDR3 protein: CASSRPSGRATDTQYF
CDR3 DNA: TGTGCCAGCAGTAGACCGAGCGGGAGGGCCACAGATACGCAGTATTTT

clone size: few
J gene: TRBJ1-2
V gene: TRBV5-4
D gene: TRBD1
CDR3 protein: CASSPKQTGRYGYTF
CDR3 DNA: TGTGCCAGCAGCCCGAAACAGACAGGGAGGTATGGCTACACCTTC

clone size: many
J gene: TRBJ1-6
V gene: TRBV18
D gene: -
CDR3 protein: CASSPRGGNSPLHF
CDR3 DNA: TGTGCCAGCTCACCACGGGGCGGCAATTCACCCCTCCACTTT